A single sample gave rise to the 21 T cell receptor beta chains below, sequenced in a study of blood T cell repertoires in COVID-19. The assay was immunoSEQ multiplex PCR, and TCRdb's table has in-frame clones only and misses some. The sample comprises approximately 150,000 clones, 87% of which are singletons, and about 5% rests with the top ten. Material: peripheral blood. The receptors were gathered from a human donor in a cohort sampled during active COVID-19.

This chain's CDR3 is CASSLGLAGDYEQYF. Written as DNA, the CDR3 is TGCGCCAGCAGCTTGGGACTAGCGGGAGACTACGAGCAGTACTTC. This chain joins TRBV5-1 and TRBJ2-7; 12 nucleotides match TRBD2. Trimming cost V 0 bases and J 3 bases; bases outside gene matches: 1. There are 15 residues in the CDR3. Germline CDR1 SGHRS, CDR2 YFSETQ. Full variable domain (remainder filled in from reference TRBV5-1 and TRBJ2-7): KAGVTQTPRYLIKTRGQQVTLSCSPISGHRSVSWYQQTPGQGLQFLFEYFSETQRNKGNFPGRFSGRQFSNSRSEMNVSTLELGDSALYLCASSLGLAGDYEQYFGPGTRLTVT.

This chain uses TRBV2 with TRBJ2-7, with 8 positions matching TRBD1. The CDR3 totals 17 residues. CDR1 is SNHLY, CDR2 FYNNEI, per germline. The ends lost 8 bases at V and 7 bases at J; junction bases unmatched: 22. As DNA, the CDR3 is TGTGCCAGCTATATAACCAGGGGGCCATTACCGGAAGTGGAGCAGTACTTC. Translation: CASYITRGPLPEVEQYF. The full variable domain, its missing parts supplied by reference TRBV2 and TRBJ2-7, is EPEVTQTPSHQVTQMGQEVILRCVPISNHLYFYWYRQILGQKVEFLVSFYNNEISEKSEIFDDQFSVERPDGSNFTLKIRSTKLEDSAMYFCASYITRGPLPEVEQYFGPGTRLTVT.

This rearrangement joins TRBV28 to TRBJ2-7; 9 positions agree with TRBD1. CDR1 and CDR2 (germline): MDHEN, SYDVKM. The CDR3 covers 15 residues. J lost 3 bases, V lost 5 bases, and 8 bases had no gene match. The CDR3 protein is CASSPRLTGGYEQYF. The CDR3 nucleotides read TGTGCCAGCAGTCCACGTTTGACAGGGGGCTACGAGCAGTACTTC.

The rearrangement uses TRBV2 and TRBJ1-2, with TRBD1 matching 12 bases. Trimming took 6 bases from V and 4 from J; bases not matched to a gene: 3. This CDR3 spans 14 amino acids. Germline CDR1 SNHLY, CDR2 FYNNEI. The CDR3 region has the DNA TGTGCCAGCAGAGGGACAGGGGGCACCTATGGCTACACCTTC. It codes for CASRGTGGTYGYTF. Full variable domain (remainder filled in from reference TRBV2 and TRBJ1-2): EPEVTQTPSHQVTQMGQEVILRCVPISNHLYFYWYRQILGQKVEFLVSFYNNEISEKSEIFDDQFSVERPDGSNFTLKIRSTKLEDSAMYFCASRGTGGTYGYTFGSGTRLTVV.

This chain uses TRBV27 with TRBJ2-7; 8 bases line up with TRBD1. Trimming at V came to 7 bases and at J to 5 bases, leaving 7 bases not matched to a gene. The CDR3 is made up of 13 amino acids. CDR1 is MNHEY and CDR2 is SMNVEV in the germline V gene (reference sequence). CDR3 nucleotides: TGTGCCAGCACCCGACAGGGGTGGAACGAGCAGTACTTC. This translates into CASTRQGWNEQYF.

As DNA, the CDR3 is TGCGCCAGCAGCCGGGATTACGAGCAGTACTTC. Amino acids: CASSRDYEQYF. The V and J genes are TRBV5-1 and TRBJ2-7, with D possibly being TRBD2 (5 bases). This CDR3 contains 11 residues. V lost 4 bases to trimming and J lost 4 bases, with 6 bases between them. Germline-derived CDR1 and CDR2 are SGHRS and YFSETQ.

The chain links TRBV7-3 to TRBJ2-2, with D possibly being TRBD2 (6 bases). The ends were cut back, 5 bases at V and 5 bases at J, with 15 bases in the middle. In germline, CDR1 is SGHTA, CDR2 FQGTGA. CDR3 length equals 15 residues. Here the CDR3 DNA reads TGTGCCAGCAGCGCCACGGGAGTCCAAACCGGGGAGCTGTTTTTT. This encodes CASSATGVQTGELFF. Looking up the rest from reference TRBV7-3 and TRBJ2-2 gives the full variable domain: GAGVSQTPSNKVTEKGKYVELRCDPISGHTALYWYRQSLGQGPEFLIYFQGTGAADDSGLPNDRFFAVRPEGSVSTLKIQRTERGDSAVYLCASSATGVQTGELFFGEGSRLTVL.

This clone appeared a single time. The chain couples TRBV28 to TRBJ1-3, with 7 bases aligning to TRBD1. From germline, CDR1 is MDHEN and CDR2 SYDVKM. The V gene end was trimmed by 5 bases and the J gene end by 3 bases; junction bases not matched to a gene: 16. This CDR3 comprises 18 residues. The CDR3 region has the DNA TGTGCCAGCAGTCCAACCCTCAATGACAGGGCATTTGGAAACACCATATATTTT. Its translation: CASSPTLNDRAFGNTIYF.

On this clone: One end of the junction does not line up with germline, which may come from a read error. The chain combines TRBV5-6 with TRBJ1-1, with 8 bases aligning to TRBD1. The CDR3 contains 12 residues. Germline V gene sequence: CDR1 SGHDT, CDR2 YYEEEE. This chain's CDR3 is CASSFQGADAFF. The DNA of the CDR3 is TGTGCCAGCAGCTTTCAGGGGGCTGACGCTTTCTTT.

DNA of the CDR3: TGTGCCACCCGGCGGGGCGGACCCTACGAGCAGTACTTC. It encodes CATRRGGPYEQYF. This chain links TRBV28 with TRBJ2-7; D may be TRBD2 (6 bases). The germline CDR1 and CDR2 sequences are MDHEN and SYDVKM. V gave up 10 bases and J gave up 2 bases, with 15 bases separating them. This CDR3 spans 13 amino acids.

The chain is built from TRBV9 and TRBJ1-1, with TRBD1 matching over 7 bases. Germline V lookup: CDR1 SGDLS, CDR2 YYNGEE. V shed 3 bases, J shed 6 bases, and the junction held 8 bases outside the gene matches. This CDR3 spans 14 amino acids. The CDR3 loop reads CASSASARGPEAFF. CDR3 sequence (DNA): TGTGCCAGCAGCGCGAGTGCAAGGGGGCCTGAAGCTTTCTTT.

The chain links TRBV6-2 or TRBV6-3 to TRBJ1-5, with a tentative D call TRBD1 (6 bases). V was trimmed by 0 bases and J by 5 bases, leaving 11 bases between them. The CDR3 length is 15 residues. Germline V gene sequence: CDR1 MNHEY, CDR2 SVGEGT. The CDR3 DNA follows: TGTGCCAGCAGTTACTCTGAGGGGGTGTATCAGCCCCAGCATTTT. Its translation is CASSYSEGVYQPQHF.

V is TRBV27 and J is TRBJ2-1; 9 positions agree with TRBD2. The V gene's germline CDR1 is MNHEY and CDR2 SMNVEV (reference sequence). The CDR3 is 16 residues long. V lost 3 bases and J lost 7; bases outside the gene matches: 10. The CDR3 here is CASSFYGAGGENEQFF. In DNA form, the CDR3 reads TGTGCCAGCAGTTTCTATGGTGCGGGGGGGGAGAATGAGCAGTTCTTC.

This sequence joins TRBV6-2 or TRBV6-3 and TRBJ2-7; 8 nucleotides line up with TRBD1. The CDR3 loop spans 12 amino acids. Trimming removed 5 bases from V and 7 bases from J; junction bases left unmatched: 4. CDR1 MNHEY and CDR2 SVGEGT come from the germline V gene. The CDR3 is CASSGQGNEQYF. CDR3 DNA: TGTGCCAGCAGTGGACAGGGAAATGAGCAGTACTTC.

The rearrangement joins TRBV2 to TRBJ2-5; 8 bases line up with TRBD2. V dropped 5 bases and J dropped 4; count of bases not matched to a gene: 9. Germline CDR1 is SNHLY and CDR2 is FYNNEI. The CDR3 sequence is 15 residues long. CDR3 in DNA: TGTGCCAGCAGTTTTTCGGCGGCGGGGGGAGAGACCCAGTACTTC. Amino acid sequence: CASSFSAAGGETQYF.

In regard to this clone: A read error may account for a junction end that differs from germline. This sequence joins TRBV27 and TRBJ2-5; D possibly corresponds to TRBD1 (8 bases). Germline V CDR1 and CDR2: MNHEY, SMNVEV (reference sequence). The CDR3 length is 17 residues. CDR3 coding DNA: TGTTCCAGCAGTCCGCAGGGCGGACAGGGAGGGTTTGCGACCCAGTACTTC. It is translated as CSSSPQGGQGGFATQYF.

This clone was seen only a few times. The rearrangement links TRBV9 to TRBJ1-1; the match to TRBD1 covers 7 bases. V lost 4 bases to trimming and J lost 3 bases; unmatched junction nucleotides: 3. Germline V gives CDR1 SGDLS, CDR2 YYNGEE. The CDR3 is 13 residues long. CDR3 protein: CASSTTGDTEAFF. Here the CDR3 DNA reads TGTGCCAGCAGCACAACAGGGGACACTGAAGCTTTCTTT.

This sequence joins TRBV21-1 and TRBJ1-2; the table's D call, TRBD1, has no DNA check behind it. TRBV21-1 is shown as a pseudogene. The CDR3 length is 13 residues. The CDR3 loop reads CASTGTELYGYTF. The CDR3 DNA reads as TGTGCCAGCACCGGGACAGAACTCTATGGCTACACCTTC.

CDR3: CASSLFGDTGGGNQPQHF. DNA of the CDR3: TGTGCCAGCAGCTTATTTGGGGATACAGGGGGCGGCAATCAGCCCCAGCATTTT. The rearrangement uses TRBV7-8 and TRBJ1-5; the match to TRBD1 covers 9 bases. CDR3 length: 18 residues. Germline values: CDR1 SGHVS, CDR2 FQNEAQ. The V segment lost 2 bases and the J segment 2 bases; nucleotides outside the gene matches: 10.

The chain employs TRBV28 and TRBJ2-7, with 7 bases aligning to TRBD1. The J segment lost 6 bases and the V segment lost 6 bases, leaving 14 bases of the junction unmatched. Germline-derived CDR1 and CDR2 are MDHEN and SYDVKM. CDR3 size: 15 residues. The CDR3 DNA reads TGTGCCAGCAGCTTACCCCTGGAGACAGGGAGCGAGCAGTACTTC. It yields the protein CASSLPLETGSEQYF.

V usage is TRBV10-1 and J usage is TRBJ1-4; weak D call: TRBD1 (5 bases). V lost 7 bases, J lost 3 bases, and 12 bases lay in between. CDR1 and CDR2 from the germline V gene are WNHNN and SYGVQD (reference sequence). This CDR3 contains 14 residues. The CDR3 spells CASNRQWANEKLFF. The CDR3, as DNA: TGCGCCAGCAACCGACAGTGGGCTAATGAAAAACTGTTTTTT.